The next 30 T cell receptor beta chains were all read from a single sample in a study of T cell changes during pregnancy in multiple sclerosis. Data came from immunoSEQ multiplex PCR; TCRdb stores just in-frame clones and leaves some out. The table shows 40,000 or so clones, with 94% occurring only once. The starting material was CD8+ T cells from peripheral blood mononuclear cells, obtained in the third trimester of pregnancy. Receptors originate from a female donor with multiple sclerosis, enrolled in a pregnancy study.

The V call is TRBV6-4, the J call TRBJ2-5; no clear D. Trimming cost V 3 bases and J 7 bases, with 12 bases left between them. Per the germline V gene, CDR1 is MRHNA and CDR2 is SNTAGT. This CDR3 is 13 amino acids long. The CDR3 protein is CASSESAPGTQYF. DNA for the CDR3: TGTGCCAGCAGTGAATCAGCCCCGGGGACCCAGTACTTC.

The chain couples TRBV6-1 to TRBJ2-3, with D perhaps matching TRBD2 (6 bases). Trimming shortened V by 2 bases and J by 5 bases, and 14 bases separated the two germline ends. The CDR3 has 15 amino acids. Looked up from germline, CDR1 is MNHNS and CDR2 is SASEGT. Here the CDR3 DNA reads TGTGCCAGCAGTGAAAGGAGGGCGGCGATAGATACGCAGTATTTT. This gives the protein CASSERRAAIDTQYF.

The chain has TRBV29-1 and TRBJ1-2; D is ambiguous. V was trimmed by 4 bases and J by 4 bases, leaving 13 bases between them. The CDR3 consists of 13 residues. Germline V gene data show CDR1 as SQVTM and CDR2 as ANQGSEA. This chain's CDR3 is CSVGRVGGYGYTF. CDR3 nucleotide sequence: TGCAGCGTTGGGAGGGTAGGAGGCTATGGCTACACCTTC.

The CDR3 nucleotides read TGTGCCAGCAGTTTTACCGGGGGTAATGAAAAACTGTTTTTT. Translating it yields CASSFTGGNEKLFF. The chain carries TRBV28 and TRBJ1-4; weak D call: TRBD1 (5 bases). The CDR3 extends over 14 amino acids. The V gene lost 3 bases and the J gene lost 4 bases, with 9 bases spanning the gap. CDR1 and CDR2 (germline): MDHEN, SYDVKM.

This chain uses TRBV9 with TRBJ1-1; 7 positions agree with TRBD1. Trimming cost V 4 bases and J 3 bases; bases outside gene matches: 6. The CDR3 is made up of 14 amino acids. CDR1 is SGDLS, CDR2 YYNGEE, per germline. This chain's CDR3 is CASSPQGGDTEAFF. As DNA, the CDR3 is TGTGCCAGCAGCCCTCAGGGGGGTGACACTGAAGCTTTCTTT.

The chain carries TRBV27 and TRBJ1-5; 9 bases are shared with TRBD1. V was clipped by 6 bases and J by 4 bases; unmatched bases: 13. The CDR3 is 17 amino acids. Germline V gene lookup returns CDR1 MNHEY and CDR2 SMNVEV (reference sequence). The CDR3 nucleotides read TGTGCCAGCAGCCCCTCGACAGGGGGGCGCATTAATCAGCCCCAGCATTTT. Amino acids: CASSPSTGGRINQPQHF.

Written as DNA, the CDR3 is TGTGCCAGCAGTGATCCGCGGGGGGGCCAGTACTTC. This encodes CASSDPRGGQYF. The chain is built from TRBV25-1 and TRBJ2-5; 9 bases agree with TRBD2. The CDR3 totals 12 residues. J gave up 10 bases and V 3 bases, and 3 bases lay outside the gene matches. CDR1 is MGHDK, CDR2 SYGVNS, per germline.

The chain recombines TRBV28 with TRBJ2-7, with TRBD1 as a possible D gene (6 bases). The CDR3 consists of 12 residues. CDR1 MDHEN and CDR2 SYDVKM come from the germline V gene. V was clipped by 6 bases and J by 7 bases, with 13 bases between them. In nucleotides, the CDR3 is TGTGCCAGCAGCAACACAGGGAAAGAGCAGTACTTC. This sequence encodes CASSNTGKEQYF.

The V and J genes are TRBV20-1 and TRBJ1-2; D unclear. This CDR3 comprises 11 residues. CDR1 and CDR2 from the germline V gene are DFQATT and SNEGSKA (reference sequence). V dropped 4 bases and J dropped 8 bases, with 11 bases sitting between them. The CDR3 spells CSATPTRGYTF. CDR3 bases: TGCAGTGCTACCCCCACGAGGGGCTACACCTTC.

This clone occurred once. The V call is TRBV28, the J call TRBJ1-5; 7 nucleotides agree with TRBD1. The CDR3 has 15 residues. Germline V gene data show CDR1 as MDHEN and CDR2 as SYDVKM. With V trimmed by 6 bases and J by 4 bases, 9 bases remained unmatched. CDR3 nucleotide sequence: TGTGCCAGCAGAACCGGGACAGCGAAAAATCAGCCCCAGCATTTT. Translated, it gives CASRTGTAKNQPQHF. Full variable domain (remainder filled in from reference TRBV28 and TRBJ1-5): DVKVTQSSRYLVKRTGEKVFLECVQDMDHENMFWYRQDPGLGLRLIYFSYDVKMKEKGDIPEGYSVSREKKERFSLILESASTNQTSMYLCASRTGTAKNQPQHFGDGTRLSIL.

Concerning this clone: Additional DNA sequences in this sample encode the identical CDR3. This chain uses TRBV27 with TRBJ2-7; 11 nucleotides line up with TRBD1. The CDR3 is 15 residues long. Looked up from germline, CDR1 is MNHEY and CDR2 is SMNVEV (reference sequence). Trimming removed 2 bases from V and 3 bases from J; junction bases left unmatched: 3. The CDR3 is CASSLGTGGYYEQYF. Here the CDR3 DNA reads TGTGCCAGCAGTTTAGGGACAGGGGGATACTACGAGCAGTACTTC.

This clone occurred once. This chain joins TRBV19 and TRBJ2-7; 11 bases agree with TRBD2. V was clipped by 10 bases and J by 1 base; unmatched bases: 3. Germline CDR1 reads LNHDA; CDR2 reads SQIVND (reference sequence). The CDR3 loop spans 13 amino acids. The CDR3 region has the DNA TGTGCCACCAGACTAGCGGGGTCCTACGAGCAGTACTTC. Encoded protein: CATRLAGSYEQYF.

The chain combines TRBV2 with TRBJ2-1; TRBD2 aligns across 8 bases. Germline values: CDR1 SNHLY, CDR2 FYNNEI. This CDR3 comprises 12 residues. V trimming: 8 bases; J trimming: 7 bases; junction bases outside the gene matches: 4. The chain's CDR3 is CASASGYNEQFF. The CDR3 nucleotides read TGTGCCAGCGCTAGCGGGTATAATGAGCAGTTCTTC.

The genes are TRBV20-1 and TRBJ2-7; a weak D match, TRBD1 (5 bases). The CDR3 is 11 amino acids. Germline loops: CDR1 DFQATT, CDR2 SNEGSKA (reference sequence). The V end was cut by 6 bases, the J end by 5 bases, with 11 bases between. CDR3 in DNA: TGCAGTGCGAGTATCAGGGACGAGCAGTACTTC. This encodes CSASIRDEQYF.

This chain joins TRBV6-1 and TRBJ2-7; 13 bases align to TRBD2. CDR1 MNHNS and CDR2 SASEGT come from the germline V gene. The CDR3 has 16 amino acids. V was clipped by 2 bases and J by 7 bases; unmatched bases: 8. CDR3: CASSEIGTSGTGEQYF. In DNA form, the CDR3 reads TGTGCCAGCAGTGAAATCGGGACTAGCGGGACGGGAGAGCAGTACTTC.

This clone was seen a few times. DNA for the CDR3: TGTGCCAGCAGGGACAGGGGGGGAACTGAAGCTTTCTTT. Amino acids: CASRDRGGTEAFF. The chain joins TRBV2 to TRBJ1-1; TRBD1 aligns across 10 bases. With 6 bases clipped from V and 5 bases from J, the junction kept 3 bases outside the gene matches. The germline CDR1 and CDR2 sequences are SNHLY and FYNNEI. The CDR3 loop spans 13 amino acids.

For the CDR3, the DNA is TGTGCCAGCAGTGATTACGAGGGACAGAACACTGAAGCTTTCTTT. It translates to CASSDYEGQNTEAFF. The chain couples TRBV6-1 to TRBJ1-1; the D gene is possibly TRBD1 (6 bases). The V end lost 3 bases, the J end lost 1 base, and 12 bases lay between the germline ends. The CDR3 is 15 residues long. The germline V gene has CDR1 MNHNS and CDR2 SASEGT.

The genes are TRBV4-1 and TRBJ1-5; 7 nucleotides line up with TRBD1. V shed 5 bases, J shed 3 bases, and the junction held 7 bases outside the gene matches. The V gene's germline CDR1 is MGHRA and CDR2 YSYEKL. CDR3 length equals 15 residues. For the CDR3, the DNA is TGCGCCAGCAGCGACAGGGTAGGGTACAATCAGCCCCAGCATTTT. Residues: CASSDRVGYNQPQHF.

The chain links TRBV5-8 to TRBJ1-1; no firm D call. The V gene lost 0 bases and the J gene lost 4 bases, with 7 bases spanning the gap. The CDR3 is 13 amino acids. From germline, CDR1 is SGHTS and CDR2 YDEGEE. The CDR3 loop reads CASSLGAGTEAFF. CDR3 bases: TGTGCCAGCAGCTTGGGGGCGGGCACTGAAGCTTTCTTT. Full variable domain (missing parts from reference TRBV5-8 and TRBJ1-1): EAGVTQSPTHLIKTRGQQATLRCSPISGHTSVYWYQQALGLGLQFLLWYDEGEERNRGNFPPRFSGRQFPNYSSELNVNALELEDSALYLCASSLGAGTEAFFGQGTRLTVV.

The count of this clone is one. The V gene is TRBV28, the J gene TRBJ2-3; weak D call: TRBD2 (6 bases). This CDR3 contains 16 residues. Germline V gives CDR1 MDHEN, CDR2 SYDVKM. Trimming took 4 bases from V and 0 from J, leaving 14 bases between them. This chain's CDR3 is CASSWEARKSTDTQYF. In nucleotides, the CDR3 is TGTGCCAGCAGTTGGGAGGCGCGGAAGAGCACAGATACGCAGTATTTT.

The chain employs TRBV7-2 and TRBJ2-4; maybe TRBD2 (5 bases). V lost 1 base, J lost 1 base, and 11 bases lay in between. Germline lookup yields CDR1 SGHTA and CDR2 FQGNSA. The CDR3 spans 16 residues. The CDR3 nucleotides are TGTGCCAGCAGCTTAGGAGGGAATGAGGCCAAAAACATTCAGTACTTC. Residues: CASSLGGNEAKNIQYF.

CDR3: CASISQVFFLQCSYNEQFF. The CDR3 DNA follows: TGTGCCAGCATCAGTCAGGTCTTTTTCCTCCAATGCTCCTACAATGAGCAGTTCTTC. This sequence joins TRBV27 and TRBJ2-1; D is ambiguous. V dropped 7 bases and J dropped 0 bases, with 25 bases sitting between them. Germline lookup yields CDR1 MNHEY and CDR2 SMNVEV (reference sequence). The length of the CDR3 is 19 residues.

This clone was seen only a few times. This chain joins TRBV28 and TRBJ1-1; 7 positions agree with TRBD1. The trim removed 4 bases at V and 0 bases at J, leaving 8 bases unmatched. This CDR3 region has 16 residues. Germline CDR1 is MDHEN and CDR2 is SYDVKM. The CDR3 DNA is TGTGCCAGCAGTTCTCCCCAGACAGGGCTGAACACTGAAGCTTTCTTT. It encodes CASSSPQTGLNTEAFF.

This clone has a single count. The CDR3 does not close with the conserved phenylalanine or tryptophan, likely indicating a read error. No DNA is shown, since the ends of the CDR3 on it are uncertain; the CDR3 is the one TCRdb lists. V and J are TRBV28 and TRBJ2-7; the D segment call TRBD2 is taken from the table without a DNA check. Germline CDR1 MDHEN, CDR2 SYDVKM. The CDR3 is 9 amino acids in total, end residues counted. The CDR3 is CASSATSAG.

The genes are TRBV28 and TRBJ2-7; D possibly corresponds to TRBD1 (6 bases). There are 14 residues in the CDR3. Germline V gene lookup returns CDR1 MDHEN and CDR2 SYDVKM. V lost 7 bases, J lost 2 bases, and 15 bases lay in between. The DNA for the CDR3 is TGTGCCAGCACCGGGCGGACAGTAACCTACGAGCAGTACTTC. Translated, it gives CASTGRTVTYEQYF. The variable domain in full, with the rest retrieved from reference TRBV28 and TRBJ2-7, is DVKVTQSSRYLVKRTGEKVFLECVQDMDHENMFWYRQDPGLGLRLIYFSYDVKMKEKGDIPEGYSVSREKKERFSLILESASTNQTSMYLCASTGRTVTYEQYFGPGTRLTVT.

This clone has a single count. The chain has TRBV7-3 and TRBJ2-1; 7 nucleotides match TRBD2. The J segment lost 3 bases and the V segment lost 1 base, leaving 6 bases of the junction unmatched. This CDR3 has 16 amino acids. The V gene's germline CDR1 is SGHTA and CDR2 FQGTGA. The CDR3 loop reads CASSLRGGSYYNEQFF. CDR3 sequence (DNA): TGTGCCAGCAGCTTAAGGGGCGGGAGCTACTACAATGAGCAGTTCTTC.

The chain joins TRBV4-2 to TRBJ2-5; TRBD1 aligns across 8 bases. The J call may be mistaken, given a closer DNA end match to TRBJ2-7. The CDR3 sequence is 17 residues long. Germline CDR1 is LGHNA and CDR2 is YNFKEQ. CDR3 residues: CASSQDGVGQGSYEQYF. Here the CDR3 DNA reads TGTGCCAGCAGCCAAGATGGGGTCGGACAGGGCTCCTACGAGCAGTACTTC.

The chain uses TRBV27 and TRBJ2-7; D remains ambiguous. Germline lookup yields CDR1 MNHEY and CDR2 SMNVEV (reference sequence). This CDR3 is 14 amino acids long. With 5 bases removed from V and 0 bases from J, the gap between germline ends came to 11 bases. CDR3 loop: CASSMQSSSYEQYF. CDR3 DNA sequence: TGTGCCAGCAGTATGCAAAGTAGCTCCTACGAGCAGTACTTC.

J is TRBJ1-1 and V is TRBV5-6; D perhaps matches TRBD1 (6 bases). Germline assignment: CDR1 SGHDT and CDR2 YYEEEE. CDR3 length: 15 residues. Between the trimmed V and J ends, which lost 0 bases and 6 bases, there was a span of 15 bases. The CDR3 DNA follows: TGTGCCAGCAGCTTGGGACAGGTCTTCGGACCTGAAGCTTTCTTT. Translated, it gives CASSLGQVFGPEAFF.

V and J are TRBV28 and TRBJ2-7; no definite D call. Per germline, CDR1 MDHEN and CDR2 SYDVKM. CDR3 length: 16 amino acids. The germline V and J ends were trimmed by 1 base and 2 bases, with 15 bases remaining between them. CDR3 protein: CASSLLSPTLTYEQYF. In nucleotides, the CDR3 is TGTGCCAGCAGTTTATTGTCTCCGACTCTAACCTACGAGCAGTACTTC.